The 26 T cell receptor beta chains below come from one sample, sequenced in a study of T cell responses to AZD1222 COVID-19 vaccine. Some clones are missing from TCRdb's copy, which holds only in-frame ones; the method was immunoSEQ multiplex PCR. The sample lists around 92,000 clones, about nine tenths occurring once. The starting material was peripheral blood, obtained on day 0 of AZD1222 vaccination. Receptors were obtained from an adult in good health.

The rearrangement links TRBV19 to TRBJ1-5, with TRBD1 as a possible D gene (5 bases). Germline CDR1 and CDR2: LNHDA and SQIVND (reference sequence). Between the trimmed V and J ends, which lost 4 bases and 4 bases, there was a span of 11 bases. The CDR3 has 14 amino acids. The CDR3 region is CASSTWDFNQPQHF. The CDR3 DNA sequence: TGTGCCAGTAGTACCTGGGACTTTAATCAGCCCCAGCATTTT.

The V gene is TRBV7-2, the J gene TRBJ1-2; the D gene is possibly TRBD1 (6 bases). The CDR3 totals 13 residues. V was cut by 3 bases and J by 7 bases, with 12 bases left in between. The V gene's germline CDR1 is SGHTA and CDR2 FQGNSA. The DNA for the CDR3 is TGTGCCAGCAGCTTCCGGGACAAACGTGGCTACACCTTC. Translated, it gives CASSFRDKRGYTF.

J is TRBJ2-1 and V is TRBV7-9, with unresolved D. Germline CDR1 is SEHNR and CDR2 is FQNEAQ (reference sequence). The CDR3 consists of 13 residues. With 1 base removed from V and 7 bases from J, the gap between germline ends came to 8 bases. CDR3 sequence reads: CASSLEYGNEQFF. CDR3 nucleotide sequence: TGTGCCAGCAGCTTAGAATACGGGAATGAGCAGTTCTTC.

This chain links TRBV30 with TRBJ2-7; 7 bases line up with TRBD2. CDR1 GTSNPN and CDR2 SVGIG come from the germline V gene (reference sequence). V was clipped by 7 bases and J by 6 bases; unmatched bases: 18. CDR3 length equals 15 residues. The CDR3 DNA reads as TGTGCCTCCCTCCAGGGAAGCGGGGAAGTAGCCGAGCAGTACTTC. Amino acids: CASLQGSGEVAEQYF.

This chain joins TRBV24-1 and TRBJ2-7; D not resolved. Germline lookup yields CDR1 KGHDR and CDR2 SFDVKD. The CDR3 sequence is 11 residues long. The V end was cut by 9 bases, the J end by 2 bases, with 7 bases between. In DNA, the CDR3 is TGTGCCACCGCATGCGCCTACGAGCAGTACTTC. Its protein is CATACAYEQYF.

The V gene is TRBV10-3, the J gene TRBJ2-7; D gene ambiguous. From germline, CDR1 is ENHRY and CDR2 SYGVKD. The V end lost 2 bases, the J end lost 6 bases, and 11 bases lay between the germline ends. The CDR3 is 13 amino acids. For the CDR3, the DNA is TGTGCCATCAGTGAGGAGGTTCGTTTCGAGCAGTACTTC. Amino acid sequence: CAISEEVRFEQYF.

The chain has TRBV21-1 and TRBJ2-7; TRBD2 is taken as the D call from the table, unchecked against the DNA. TRBV21-1 is annotated as a pseudogene. The CDR3 covers 14 residues. The CDR3 loop is CASSNFMRFYEQYF. CDR3 nucleotide sequence: TGTGCCAGCAGCAACTTTATGCGGTTCTACGAGCAGTACTTC.

The rearrangement links TRBV10-1 to TRBJ1-1; 9 nucleotides agree with TRBD1. The CDR3 totals 15 residues. Germline CDR1 is WNHNN and CDR2 is SYGVQD (reference sequence). With 3 bases clipped from V and 2 bases from J, the junction kept 4 bases outside the gene matches. The DNA of the CDR3 is TGCGCCAGCAGTGAAGGGACAGGGAGTAACACTGAAGCTTTCTTT. Translating it yields CASSEGTGSNTEAFF.

The genes are TRBV18 and TRBJ1-2; TRBD1 is a possible D gene (5 bases). CDR1 and CDR2 from the germline V gene are KGHSH and LQKENI. V was pared by 0 bases and J by 4 bases, with 15 bases between. The CDR3 contains 16 residues. The CDR3 is CASSPPVGRDVYGYTF. Here the CDR3 DNA reads TGTGCCAGCTCACCACCGGTCGGCAGGGATGTCTATGGCTACACCTTC.

This chain uses TRBV7-2 with TRBJ2-5; TRBD2 matches 15 bases. Germline CDR1 reads SGHTA; CDR2 reads FQGNSA. The CDR3 totals 16 residues. Unmatched junction bases numbered 8, after V lost 5 bases and J lost 7 bases. The CDR3 DNA sequence: TGTGCCAGCAGCCCTCGGACTAGCGGGGGGGTAGGGACCCAGTACTTC. Amino acids: CASSPRTSGGVGTQYF.

The rearrangement joins TRBV27 to TRBJ2-2; D is tentatively TRBD1 or TRBD2 (5 bases each). Germline CDR1 MNHEY, CDR2 SMNVEV (reference sequence). The CDR3 consists of 15 residues. V lost 6 bases, J lost 6 bases, and 17 bases lay in between. The CDR3 DNA sequence: TGTGCCAGCAGATTCGAGGGCAGGGTGTCCGGGGAGCTGTTTTTT. Amino acid sequence: CASRFEGRVSGELFF.

The chain employs TRBV5-1 and TRBJ1-5; D is unclear. The CDR3 loop spans 16 amino acids. Germline loops: CDR1 SGHRS, CDR2 YFSETQ. Between the trimmed V and J ends, which lost 4 bases and 0 bases, there was a span of 14 bases. Written as DNA, the CDR3 is TGCGCCAGCAGCCTTGAACCCGGAAATAGCAATCAGCCCCAGCATTTT. Its protein is CASSLEPGNSNQPQHF.

The V call is TRBV19, the J call TRBJ2-7; possibly TRBD1 for D (5 bases). CDR3 length: 12 amino acids. Germline V gene lookup returns CDR1 LNHDA and CDR2 SQIVND (reference sequence). Trimming took off 1 base at V and 6 bases at J, with 7 bases between the two ends. The CDR3 loop reads CASSIVRGEQYF. The CDR3 coding sequence is TGTGCCAGTAGTATAGTAAGGGGCGAGCAGTACTTC.

This clone was counted once. The V and J genes are TRBV14 and TRBJ2-5, with D possibly TRBD1 on 6 matching bases. V was pared by 1 base and J by 3 bases, with 9 bases between. Germline V gene sequence: CDR1 SGHDN, CDR2 FVKESK. The CDR3 totals 14 residues. The DNA for the CDR3 is TGTGCCAGCAGCCAAGGGGACATTAAAGAGACCCAGTACTTC. It is translated as CASSQGDIKETQYF. Complete variable domain (other parts from reference TRBV14 and TRBJ2-5): EAGVTQFPSHSVIEKGQTVTLRCDPISGHDNLYWYRRVMGKEIKFLLHFVKESKQDESGMPNNRFLAERTGGTYSTLKVQPAELEDSGVYFCASSQGDIKETQYFGPGTRLLVL.

The genes are TRBV5-1 and TRBJ2-7, with 14 bases matching TRBD2. The CDR3 covers 17 residues. The V gene's germline CDR1 is SGHRS and CDR2 YFSETQ. V lost 4 bases, J lost 1 base, and 7 bases stayed unmatched. In DNA form, the CDR3 reads TGCGCCAGCAGCGTAGGGACTAGCGGGAGTGGGTCCTACGAGCAGTACTTC. Protein: CASSVGTSGSGSYEQYF. Full variable domain (remainder filled in from reference TRBV5-1 and TRBJ2-7): KAGVTQTPRYLIKTRGQQVTLSCSPISGHRSVSWYQQTPGQGLQFLFEYFSETQRNKGNFPGRFSGRQFSNSRSEMNVSTLELGDSALYLCASSVGTSGSGSYEQYFGPGTRLTVT.

This clone was detected only a few times. The chain combines TRBV7-9 with TRBJ2-7, with D unresolved. The CDR3 runs to 14 residues. V dropped 1 base and J dropped 2 bases, with 9 bases sitting between them. Germline CDR1 and CDR2: SEHNR and FQNEAQ (reference sequence). This CDR3 is CASSLEGSPYEQYF. CDR3 in DNA: TGTGCCAGCAGCTTAGAGGGCAGCCCCTACGAGCAGTACTTC.

The chain carries TRBV6-5 and TRBJ1-2; D call uncertain. Germline V CDR1 and CDR2: MNHEY, SVGAGI. V lost 5 bases to trimming and J lost 4 bases, with 11 bases between them. The CDR3 loop spans 13 amino acids. The CDR3 nucleotides are TGTGCCAGCAGTCCGGACGGCCTCTATGGCTACACCTTC. Encoded protein: CASSPDGLYGYTF.

A single count supports this clone. This chain joins TRBV4-1 and TRBJ2-1; 9 positions match TRBD2. Germline CDR1 and CDR2: MGHRA and YSYEKL. Trimming cost V 5 bases and J 0 bases; bases outside gene matches: 8. This CDR3 contains 17 residues. The chain's CDR3 is CASSERTSESSYNEQFF. The CDR3 DNA follows: TGCGCCAGCAGCGAACGGACTAGCGAAAGCTCCTACAATGAGCAGTTCTTC.

The V gene is TRBV24-1, the J gene TRBJ2-3, with D perhaps given as TRBD1 or TRBD2 (6 bases each). The germline CDR1 and CDR2 sequences are KGHDR and SFDVKD. V shed 3 bases and J shed 2 bases, with 11 bases lying between them. This CDR3 comprises 15 residues. Here the CDR3 DNA reads TGTGCCACCAGTGATGGGGGGCTAAACACAGATACGCAGTATTTT. It translates to CATSDGGLNTDTQYF.

The chain couples TRBV5-1 to TRBJ2-7, with 9 bases fitting TRBD1. V was clipped by 4 bases and J by 6 bases; unmatched bases: 2. The V gene's germline CDR1 is SGHRS and CDR2 YFSETQ. This CDR3 has 12 amino acids. The DNA for the CDR3 is TGCGCCAGCAGCCTGGACAGGGGCGAGCAGTACTTC. It encodes CASSLDRGEQYF.

The V gene is TRBV5-1, the J gene TRBJ2-1; D is undetermined. This CDR3 is 17 amino acids long. Per germline, CDR1 SGHRS and CDR2 YFSETQ. V was clipped by 1 base and J by 0 bases, with 14 bases between them. In DNA form, the CDR3 reads TGCGCCAGCAGCTTGAATTGGCAGGTGGCCTCCTACAATGAGCAGTTCTTC. Its protein product is CASSLNWQVASYNEQFF.

V gene TRBV29-1 combines with J gene TRBJ2-7, with 8 bases matching TRBD1. The CDR3 has 12 amino acids. Germline CDR1 and CDR2: SQVTM and ANQGSEA. Germline trimming cut 6 bases from V and 3 bases from J; bases unmatched to any gene: 4. The CDR3 loop is CSVGQGLYEQYF. In DNA form, the CDR3 reads TGCAGCGTAGGACAGGGACTCTACGAGCAGTACTTC.

The chain has TRBV9 and TRBJ1-5, with D possibly TRBD1 on 6 matching bases. CDR3 length: 16 amino acids. From germline, CDR1 is SGDLS and CDR2 YYNGEE. Trimming took 0 bases from V and 4 from J, leaving 14 bases between them. The CDR3 here is CASSVDPTGPNQPQHF. The CDR3 DNA is TGTGCCAGCAGCGTAGATCCGACAGGCCCAAATCAGCCCCAGCATTTT.

V gene TRBV6-5 combines with J gene TRBJ1-2; perhaps TRBD1 as D (6 bases). The CDR3 has 14 residues. Germline V gene data show CDR1 as MNHEY and CDR2 as SVGAGI. V dropped 2 bases and J dropped 2 bases, with 9 bases sitting between them. As DNA, the CDR3 is TGTGCCAGCAGTTACACAGGGTTGAACTATGGCTACACCTTC. Amino acids: CASSYTGLNYGYTF.

This clone was seen a single time. The rearrangement links TRBV7-2 to TRBJ2-3; 13 nucleotides agree with TRBD2. Germline V CDR1 and CDR2: SGHTA, FQGNSA. J gave up 1 base and V 5 bases, and 3 bases lay outside the gene matches. The CDR3 contains 16 residues. CDR3 nucleotide sequence: TGTGCCAGCAGCCCTGGACTAGCGGGGGGCACAGATACGCAGTATTTT. This gives the protein CASSPGLAGGTDTQYF.

J is TRBJ2-7 and V is TRBV9; the D gene is possibly TRBD2 (5 bases). The length of the CDR3 is 15 residues. Trimming left V 6 bases short and J 0 bases short, with 16 bases between. Germline V gives CDR1 SGDLS, CDR2 YYNGEE. The CDR3 nucleotides are TGTGCCAGCAACCGAGGAGGCGCAAGCTCCTACGAGCAGTACTTC. Its translation: CASNRGGASSYEQYF.